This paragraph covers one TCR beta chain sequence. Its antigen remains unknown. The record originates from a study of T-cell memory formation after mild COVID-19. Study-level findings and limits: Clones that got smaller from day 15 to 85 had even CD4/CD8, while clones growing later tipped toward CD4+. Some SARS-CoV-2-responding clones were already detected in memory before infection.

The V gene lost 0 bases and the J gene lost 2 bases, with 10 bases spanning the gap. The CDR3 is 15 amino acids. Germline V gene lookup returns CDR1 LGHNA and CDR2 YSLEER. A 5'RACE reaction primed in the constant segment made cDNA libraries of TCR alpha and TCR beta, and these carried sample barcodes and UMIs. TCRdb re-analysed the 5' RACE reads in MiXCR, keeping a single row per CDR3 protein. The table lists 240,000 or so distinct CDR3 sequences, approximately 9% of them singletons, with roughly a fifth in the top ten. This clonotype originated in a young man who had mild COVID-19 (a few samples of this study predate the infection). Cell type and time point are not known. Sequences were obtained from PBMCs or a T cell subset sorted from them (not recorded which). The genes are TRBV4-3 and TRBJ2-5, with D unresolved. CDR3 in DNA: TGCGCCAGCAGCCAAGATCTGGTACCTCAAGAGACCCAGTACTTC. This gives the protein CASSQDLVPQETQYF.